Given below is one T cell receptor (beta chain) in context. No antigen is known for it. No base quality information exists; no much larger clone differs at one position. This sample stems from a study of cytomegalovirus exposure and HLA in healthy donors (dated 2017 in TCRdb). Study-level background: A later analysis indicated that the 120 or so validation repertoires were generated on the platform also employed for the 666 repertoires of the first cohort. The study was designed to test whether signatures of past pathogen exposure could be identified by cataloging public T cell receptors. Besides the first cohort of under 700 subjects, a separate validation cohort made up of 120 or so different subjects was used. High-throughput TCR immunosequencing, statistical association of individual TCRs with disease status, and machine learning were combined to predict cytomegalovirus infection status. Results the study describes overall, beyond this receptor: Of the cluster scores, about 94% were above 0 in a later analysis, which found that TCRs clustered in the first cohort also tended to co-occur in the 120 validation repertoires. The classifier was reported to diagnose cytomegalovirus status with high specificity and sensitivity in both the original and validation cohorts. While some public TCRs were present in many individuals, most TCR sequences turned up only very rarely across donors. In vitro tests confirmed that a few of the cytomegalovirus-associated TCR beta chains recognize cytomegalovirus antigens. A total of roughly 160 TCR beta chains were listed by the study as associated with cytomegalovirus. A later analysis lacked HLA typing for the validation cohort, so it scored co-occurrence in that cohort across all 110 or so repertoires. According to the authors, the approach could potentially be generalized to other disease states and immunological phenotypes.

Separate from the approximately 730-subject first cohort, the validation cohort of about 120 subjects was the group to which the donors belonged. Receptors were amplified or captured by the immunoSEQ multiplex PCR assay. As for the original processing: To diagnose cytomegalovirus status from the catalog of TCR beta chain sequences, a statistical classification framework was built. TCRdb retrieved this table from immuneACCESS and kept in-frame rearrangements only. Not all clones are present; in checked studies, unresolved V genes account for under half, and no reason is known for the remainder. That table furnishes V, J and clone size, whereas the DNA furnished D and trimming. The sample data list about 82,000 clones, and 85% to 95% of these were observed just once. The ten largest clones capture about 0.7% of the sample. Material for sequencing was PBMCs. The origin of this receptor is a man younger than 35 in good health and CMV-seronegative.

The CDR3 in this case is CASSQEAVSYNEQFF. The sequenced DNA is TGTGCCAGCAGCCAAGAGGCAGTATCCTACAATGAGCAGTTCTTC. Recombination connected TRBV4-2 to TRBJ2-1; the D gene remains uncertain. Trimming removed 0 bases from V and 1 base from J, leaving 7 bases between the germline ends. CDR1 LGHNA and CDR2 YNFKEQ were looked up in the germline V gene. The CDR3 spans 15 residues, from the cysteine through the phenylalanine. Of all the DNA, just the CDR3 is kept, 45 bases in frame from base 1.